The present entry profiles one T cell receptor (beta chain) with its context. Its antigen is currently unknown. Authors' methods: Sequence data from immunoSEQ were junction-only and lacked quality scores; consequently, filtering differed. Libraries were prepared by immunoSEQ multiplex PCR; TCRdb keeps only in-frame clonotypes and omits some of them. For V, J and clone size, that table is used; D and trimming come from the DNA. The sample records about 2.4 million clones, roughly 93% being singletons. This record belongs to a study of shared clonotypes between healthy human individuals. The trim removed 7 bases at V and 3 bases at J, leaving 9 bases unmatched. Germline V gives CDR1 KGHSH, CDR2 LQKENI. The CDR3 runs 15 residues. Study-level findings and limits: With few donors, the genetic and exposure-history diversity represented was limited. Some clonotypes were shared by all four sorted-subset donors, while others were not shared. The non-shared ones had lower generation probabilities than the shared ones. Roughly 4.6% of naive CD4 clonotypes were common to four donors.

The sequence derives from a man younger than 35 in good health. Some clones in this sample may be carry-over from other donors' samples. The rearrangement joins TRBV18 to TRBJ2-7; TRBD2 matches 10 bases. Sequencing was done on a sample of naive CD4+ T cells from PBMCs. This sample's subset: CD45RA+ positively selected. The CDR3, as DNA: TGTGCCAGCTGCCTCGGACTAGCGGAAATCTACGAGCAGTACTTC. This translates into CASCLGLAEIYEQYF.